The next 14 T cell receptor beta chains were all read from a single sample in a study of neurological immune-mediated disorders. Each CDR3 protein is one row after TCRdb ran MiXCR on the 5' RACE reads. The table has 50,000 to 60,000 distinct CDR3 sequences, roughly 2.5% seen once; the top ten hold around 3%. The sample consisted of PBMCs. The receptors stem from a man aged 45-65 years with multiple sclerosis.

This clonotype was seen ten or more times. This chain joins TRBV27 and TRBJ2-2, with TRBD2 identical over 10 bases. V lost 6 bases and J lost 5; bases outside the gene matches: 6. Germline V gene lookup returns CDR1 MNHEY and CDR2 SMNVEV (reference sequence). The CDR3 has 15 amino acids. CDR3 residues: CASSSSGGATGELFF. CDR3 sequence (DNA): TGTGCCAGCAGCTCGAGCGGGGGGGCTACCGGGGAGCTGTTTTTT.

Ten or more counts support this clonotype. The chain recombines TRBV24-1 with TRBJ2-2; D perhaps matches TRBD1 (6 bases). CDR3 length equals 14 residues. V was cut by 5 bases and J by 2 bases, with 8 bases left in between. CDR1 is KGHDR and CDR2 is SFDVKD in the germline V gene. The DNA of the CDR3 is TGTGCCACCAGTGCAGGGGTCAACACCGGGGAGCTGTTTTTT. Protein: CATSAGVNTGELFF.

This clonotype was detected only a few times. A junction end diverges from the germline sequence, so it may reflect a read error. This rearrangement joins TRBV14 to TRBJ1-6, with no clear D. The CDR3 runs to 15 residues. CDR1 is SGHDN, CDR2 FVKESK, per germline. This CDR3 reads CASSQDSISGSTLNF. In DNA form, the CDR3 reads TGTGCCAGCAGCCAAGATTCCATCAGCGGTTCAACCCTCAACTTT. The variable domain in full, with the rest retrieved from reference TRBV14 and TRBJ1-6, is EAGVTQFPSHSVIEKGQTVTLRCDPISGHDNLYWYRRVMGKEIKFLLHFVKESKQDESGMPNNRFLAERTGGTYSTLKVQPAELEDSGVYFCASSQDSISGSTLNFGNGTRLTVT.

This clonotype was detected many times. The chain is built from TRBV5-1 and TRBJ1-2, with 8 bases lining up with TRBD1. The junction had 2 bases not matched to a gene; V was cut back by 4 bases and J by 3 bases. Per the germline V gene, CDR1 is SGHRS and CDR2 is YFSETQ. This CDR3 region has 13 residues. The CDR3 spells CASSVQGDYGYTF. The CDR3 nucleotides read TGCGCCAGCAGCGTACAGGGGGACTATGGCTACACCTTC.

This clonotype came up a few times. The V call is TRBV2, the J call TRBJ2-5; D is unresolved. V was shortened by 4 bases and J by 2 bases, with 8 bases between the two germline ends. The CDR3 spans 13 residues. Germline lookup yields CDR1 SNHLY and CDR2 FYNNEI. CDR3: CASSGQLQETQYF. CDR3 nucleotides: TGTGCCAGCAGTGGGCAGCTACAAGAGACCCAGTACTTC.

This clonotype was detected ten times or more. This chain connects TRBV14 to TRBJ1-2, with D unresolved. Trimming removed 0 bases at V and 4 bases at J, with 6 bases between. The CDR3 totals 13 residues. The germline gives CDR1 SGHDN, CDR2 FVKESK. The DNA of the CDR3 is TGTGCCAGCAGCCAAGAACTCAGCTATGGCTACACCTTC. Its translation is CASSQELSYGYTF.

This clonotype was counted many times. The chain couples TRBV10-2 to TRBJ1-5; 8 bases align to TRBD1. The germline gives CDR1 WSHSY, CDR2 SAAADI. The CDR3 has 13 residues. V trimming: 8 bases; J trimming: 2 bases; junction bases outside the gene matches: 2. The CDR3 protein is CASQGAGNQPQHF. The CDR3 DNA reads as TGCGCCAGCCAGGGGGCAGGCAATCAGCCCCAGCATTTT.

This clonotype was counted ten times or more. This rearrangement joins TRBV12-3 or TRBV12-4 to TRBJ2-7; 9 nucleotides align to TRBD2. Unmatched junction bases numbered 0, after V lost 6 bases and J lost 0 bases. The CDR3 loop spans 13 amino acids. CDR3 in amino acids: CASRTSGSYEQYF. The CDR3 DNA reads as TGTGCCAGCAGGACTAGCGGCTCCTACGAGCAGTACTTC.

This clonotype was observed many times. V and J are TRBV15 and TRBJ1-2, with D possibly being TRBD1 (5 bases). V lost 4 bases and J lost 8, with 11 bases in between. CDR3 length: 12 residues. In germline, CDR1 is LNHNV, CDR2 YYDKDF (reference sequence). As DNA, the CDR3 is TGTGCCACCAGCAAAGGGGACGGAGGCTACACCTTC. It specifies CATSKGDGGYTF.

At least ten counts were recorded for this clonotype. This chain uses TRBV7-8 with TRBJ2-1; tentative D call: TRBD1 (6 bases). This CDR3 comprises 15 residues. From germline, CDR1 is SGHVS and CDR2 FQNEAQ. V was pared by 3 bases and J by 0 bases, with 9 bases between. CDR3 nucleotides: TGTGCCAGCAGCTTCGACAGGTCCTCCTACAATGAGCAGTTCTTC. Protein sequence: CASSFDRSSYNEQFF. Variable domain in full (rest from reference TRBV7-8 and TRBJ2-1): GAGVSQSPRYKVAKRGQDVALRCDPISGHVSLFWYQQALGQGPEFLTYFQNEAQLDKSGLPSDRFFAERPEGSVSTLKIQRTQQEDSAVYLCASSFDRSSYNEQFFGPGTRLTVL.

This clonotype was seen ten or more times. The chain recombines TRBV18 with TRBJ1-5; TRBD1 is a possible D gene (5 bases). This CDR3 spans 14 amino acids. The V and J ends lost 5 bases and 6 bases respectively, with 14 bases between them. Germline V CDR1 and CDR2: KGHSH, LQKENI. The CDR3 DNA reads as TGTGCCAGCTCAGCGACGGACACATTTCAGCCCCAGCATTTT. Protein: CASSATDTFQPQHF.

This clonotype appeared many times. The chain couples TRBV10-3 to TRBJ2-3; tentatively, D is TRBD1 (6 bases). The CDR3 totals 17 residues. Germline CDR1 is ENHRY and CDR2 is SYGVKD. V lost 0 bases and J 0 bases, leaving 13 bases between the germline ends. Here the CDR3 reads CAISESKAGVSTDTQYF. As DNA, the CDR3 is TGTGCCATCAGTGAGTCGAAGGCAGGGGTTAGCACAGATACGCAGTATTTT.

The table lists this clonotype with many counts. The chain has TRBV12-3 or TRBV12-4 and TRBJ1-5; D call uncertain. The CDR3 has 11 residues. Trimming cost V 3 bases and J 6 bases, with 3 bases left between them. In nucleotides, the CDR3 is TGTGCCAGCAGTTTGGGTCAGCCCCAGCATTTT. Amino acid sequence: CASSLGQPQHF.

Ten or more counts support this clonotype. The V and J genes are TRBV29-1 and TRBJ2-1, with D maybe TRBD1 (6 bases). Germline V gene lookup returns CDR1 SQVTM and CDR2 ANQGSEA. This CDR3 has 14 residues. The V and J ends lost 6 bases and 2 bases respectively, with 14 bases between them. The CDR3 sequence: CSVLRGGPYNEQFF. DNA of the CDR3: TGCAGCGTCCTCAGGGGCGGCCCCTACAATGAGCAGTTCTTC.